The 18 T cell receptor beta chains below come from one sample, sequenced in a study of T and B cells in COVID-19 patients. TRB was amplified from about 260-540 ng of blood genomic DNA. BIOMED2 TRB-A/B primer pools were used in multiplex TRB PCR. From the multiplex PCR reads, TCRdb called clonotypes with MiXCR, one entry per CDR3 protein. This sample has fewer than 10,000 distinct CDR3 sequences, with approximately 31% found just once. Sequenced sample: blood. All receptors derive from a human donor who had recovered from COVID-19.

By sample fraction, this clonotype is medium-sized (0.01 to 0.1%). V usage is TRBV6-5 and J usage is TRBJ1-2; D is possibly TRBD1 (6 bases). Trimming took 5 bases from V and 8 from J, leaving 15 bases between them. The CDR3 extends over 13 amino acids. Germline-derived CDR1 and CDR2 are MNHEY and SVGAGI. For the CDR3, the DNA is TGTGCCAGCAGTAACAGGGCCTGGGGGGGCTACACCTTC. Its translation is CASSNRAWGGYTF.

In this sample, this clonotype turned up a few times. The gene calls are TRBV10-3 and TRBJ2-5, with D perhaps TRBD2 (7 bases). Trimming took 9 bases from V and 5 from J, leaving 16 bases between them. This CDR3 is built from 13 residues. Germline assignment: CDR1 ENHRY and CDR2 SYGVKD. The CDR3 DNA reads TGTGCCATGGGGGGGGGGCCGAAGGAGACCCAGTACTTC. As protein: CAMGGGPKETQYF.

This clonotype showed up just a few times. The V call is TRBV6-2 or TRBV6-3, the J call TRBJ1-3, with D unresolved. The CDR3 has 11 residues. V was shortened by 7 bases and J by 1 base, with 2 bases between the two germline ends. Germline CDR1 MNHEY, CDR2 SVGEGT. The CDR3 loop reads CASTSGNTIYF. The CDR3 DNA reads as TGTGCCAGCACGTCTGGAAACACCATATATTTT.

This rearrangement joins TRBV10-3 to TRBJ2-3; D possibly corresponds to TRBD1 (6 bases). The CDR3 loop spans 14 amino acids. Looked up from germline, CDR1 is ENHRY and CDR2 is SYGVKD. The V and J ends lost 6 bases and 3 bases respectively, with 13 bases between them. The CDR3 is CAISSGVWTDTQYF. The CDR3 DNA reads TGTGCCATCAGCTCAGGGGTTTGGACAGATACGCAGTATTTT.

By its share, this clonotype is medium-sized. The chain recombines TRBV29-1 with TRBJ1-2, with D tentatively TRBD1 (5 bases). Deletions cut 4 bases from V and 2 bases from J, with 8 bases between. Germline CDR1 reads SQVTM; CDR2 reads ANQGSEA. The CDR3 loop spans 12 amino acids. The CDR3 region is CSVGQHNYGYTF. The CDR3 DNA reads TGCAGCGTTGGACAGCACAACTATGGCTACACCTTC. Complete variable domain (other parts from reference TRBV29-1 and TRBJ1-2): SAVISQKPSRDICQRGTSLTIQCQVDSQVTMMFWYRQQPGQSLTLIATANQGSEATYESGFVIDKFPISRPNLTFSTLTVSNMSPEDSSIYLCSVGQHNYGYTFGSGTRLTVV.

This chain uses TRBV6-5 with TRBJ2-3; possible D gene TRBD1, 6 bases. Germline CDR1 and CDR2: MNHEY and SVGAGI. The V and J ends lost 6 bases and 1 base respectively, with 17 bases between them. The CDR3 totals 16 residues. The CDR3, as DNA: TGTGCCAGCAGCCCCCGGACAGCCTCTCGCACAGATACGCAGTATTTT. Translated: CASSPRTASRTDTQYF.

V and J are TRBV6-2 or TRBV6-3 and TRBJ1-6; 9 nucleotides align to TRBD1. Germline V gives CDR1 MNHEY, CDR2 SVGEGT. The CDR3 is made up of 16 amino acids. The V gene end was trimmed by 6 bases and the J gene end by 8 bases; junction bases not matched to a gene: 11. The CDR3: CASRDAGQGRHSPLHF. CDR3 DNA: TGTGCCAGCAGAGATGCCGGACAGGGGAGGCATTCACCCCTCCACTTT.

The rearrangement joins TRBV18 to TRBJ1-6; D uncertain. The CDR3 covers 14 residues. V was trimmed by 6 bases and J by 8 bases, leaving 14 bases between them. CDR1 KGHSH and CDR2 LQKENI come from the germline V gene. CDR3 residues: CASSQTAGDSPLHF. The CDR3 region has the DNA TGTGCCAGCTCCCAAACCGCCGGTGATTCACCCCTCCACTTT.

The rearrangement joins TRBV6-6 to TRBJ1-5; D perhaps matches TRBD1 (5 bases). The CDR3 contains 15 residues. Trimming shortened V by 4 bases and J by 7 bases, and 17 bases separated the two germline ends. CDR1 is MNHNY, CDR2 SVGAGI, per germline (reference sequence). The CDR3: CASSFLGVGSQPQHF. CDR3 DNA: TGTGCCAGCAGTTTCTTGGGGGTAGGGAGCCAGCCCCAGCATTTT.

The chain recombines TRBV20-1 with TRBJ1-1, with D unclear. V shed 0 bases and J shed 5 bases, with 7 bases lying between them. Germline assignment: CDR1 DFQATT and CDR2 SNEGSKA (reference sequence). The CDR3 is made up of 12 amino acids. CDR3 bases: TGCAGTGCTAGAGAGTTCGGTACTGAAGCTTTCTTT. It yields the protein CSAREFGTEAFF.

This clonotype rates as medium-sized. The genes are TRBV5-4 and TRBJ2-5; the D is unclear. The V end lost 5 bases, the J end lost 2 bases, and 4 bases lay between the germline ends. CDR3 length: 11 amino acids. Per germline, CDR1 SGHNT and CDR2 YYREEE (reference sequence). The CDR3 nucleotides are TGTGCCAGCAGTCTACAAGAGACCCAGTACTTC. This codes for CASSLQETQYF.

There are a few counts of this clonotype. For the CDR3, the DNA is TGTGCCAGCAGCCGAGACAGGGAGGGAGGCTACACCTTC. Translating it yields CASSRDREGGYTF. The chain carries TRBV6-5 and TRBJ1-2; TRBD1 agrees at 7 bases. Germline V gene sequence: CDR1 MNHEY, CDR2 SVGAGI. This CDR3 has 13 residues. V lost 6 bases and J lost 8; bases outside the gene matches: 9.

The chain uses TRBV5-6 and TRBJ1-6; D remains unclear. The CDR3 runs to 15 residues. Trimming pared 0 bases from V and 10 bases from J, leaving 14 bases between. Germline CDR1 and CDR2: SGHDT and YYEEEE. CDR3 residues: CASSLGDLLGSPLHF. The DNA of the CDR3 is TGTGCCAGCAGCTTGGGGGATCTCCTTGGGTCACCCCTCCACTTT.

V usage is TRBV7-2 and J usage is TRBJ1-3; D ambiguous. The V end lost 5 bases, the J end lost 0 bases, and 11 bases lay between the germline ends. Germline CDR1 is SGHTA and CDR2 is FQGNSA. The CDR3 contains 15 residues. CDR3 nucleotide sequence: TGTGCCAGCAGCCAGACACGTAGCTCTGGAAACACCATATATTTT. Translation: CASSQTRSSGNTIYF.

Judged by abundance, this clonotype is medium-sized. V is TRBV19 and J is TRBJ2-2, with 16 bases that match TRBD2. The V segment lost 4 bases and the J segment 3 bases; nucleotides outside the gene matches: 5. The CDR3 sequence is 18 residues long. The germline CDR1 and CDR2 sequences are LNHDA and SQIVND (reference sequence). The CDR3 DNA follows: TGTGCCAGTAGTAAGGGACTAGCGGGGGGGCGGGACACCGGGGAGCTGTTTTTT. It encodes CASSKGLAGGRDTGELFF. The full variable domain, completed using reference TRBV19 and TRBJ2-2, is DGGITQSPKYLFRKEGQNVTLSCEQNLNHDAMYWYRQDPGQGLRLIYYSQIVNDFQKGDIAEGYSVSREKKESFPLTVTSAQKNPTAFYLCASSKGLAGGRDTGELFFGEGSRLTVL.

This clonotype appeared a few times. V and J are TRBV18 and TRBJ1-3; possibly TRBD1 for D (5 bases). The germline CDR1 and CDR2 sequences are KGHSH and LQKENI. Trimming removed 3 bases from V and 1 base from J, with 19 bases in between. This CDR3 has 18 residues. The chain's CDR3 is CASSPFDGGINSGNTIYF. The DNA of the CDR3 is TGTGCCAGCTCACCGTTCGACGGGGGGATCAATTCTGGAAACACCATATATTTT.

The gene calls are TRBV7-2 and TRBJ1-4; 8 bases line up with TRBD1. CDR3 size: 15 residues. Germline V lookup: CDR1 SGHTA, CDR2 FQGNSA. Trimming cost V 3 bases and J 5 bases; bases outside gene matches: 5. CDR3 in amino acids: CASSFDRGPNEKLFF. The CDR3 region has the DNA TGTGCCAGCAGCTTCGACAGGGGACCGAATGAAAAACTGTTTTTT.

This clonotype has a handful of counts. J is TRBJ1-1 and V is TRBV6-5; TRBD1 might be the D (5 bases). The CDR3 contains 13 residues. V lost 5 bases, J lost 3 bases, and 10 bases lay in between. The germline V gene encodes CDR1 MNHEY and CDR2 SVGAGI. This CDR3 is CASSRVGDTEAFF. In nucleotides, the CDR3 is TGTGCCAGCAGTCGGGTAGGGGACACTGAAGCTTTCTTT.